The 9 T cell receptor beta chains reported below all come from one sample, sequenced in a study of cytomegalovirus exposure and HLA in healthy donors. 60 Vbeta and 13 Jbeta primers were used in PCR. Data came from immunoSEQ multiplex PCR; TCRdb stores just in-frame clones and leaves some out. This sample has under 150,000 clones, with roughly 80% found just once. Material: PBMCs. Receptors originate from a woman aged 25 to 39 in good health and CMV-seropositive.

The chain recombines TRBV19 with TRBJ1-2, with D perhaps matching TRBD1 (5 bases). Germline values: CDR1 LNHDA, CDR2 SQIVND (reference sequence). Trimming shortened V by 5 bases and J by 4 bases, and 8 bases separated the two germline ends. CDR3 length: 12 amino acids. CDR3 loop: CASSQGLYGYTF. In DNA form, the CDR3 reads TGTGCCAGTAGTCAGGGCCTCTATGGCTACACCTTC.

The chain couples TRBV18 to TRBJ2-1, with a weak D call TRBD1 (6 bases). V shed 3 bases and J shed 4 bases, with 13 bases lying between them. The germline V gene has CDR1 KGHSH and CDR2 LQKENI. The CDR3 covers 15 residues. The CDR3 sequence is CASSPTTGLYNEQFF. The CDR3 DNA sequence: TGTGCCAGCTCACCGACAACAGGGTTATACAATGAGCAGTTCTTC.

This clone has only one observation. The V gene is TRBV7-8, the J gene TRBJ2-7, with 8 bases fitting TRBD2. J was trimmed by 3 bases and V by 5 bases; bases with no gene match: 12. The germline V gene has CDR1 SGHVS and CDR2 FQNEAQ. CDR3 length: 16 amino acids. The CDR3 spells CASSPAIAGRSYEQYF. DNA for the CDR3: TGTGCCAGCAGCCCCGCGATAGCGGGAAGAAGCTACGAGCAGTACTTC.

Comments on this clone: The limits of the CDR3 on the DNA are not certain, so only TCRdb's listed CDR3 is given. The chain links TRBV19 to TRBJ2-1; TRBD1 was called by the table and not checked on the DNA. The CDR3 length is 16 residues, termini included. Germline CDR1 is LNHDA and CDR2 is SQIVND (reference sequence). This CDR3 reads CASTSDREDSYNEQFF.

The genes are TRBV30 and TRBJ2-5, with 9 positions matching TRBD2. The CDR3 has 14 residues. Looked up from germline, CDR1 is GTSNPN and CDR2 is SVGIG (reference sequence). V shed 4 bases, J shed 2 bases, and the junction held 5 bases outside the gene matches. The CDR3 DNA follows: TGTGCCTGGACAGAGGGACTAGCACAAGAGACCCAGTACTTC. The encoded protein is CAWTEGLAQETQYF.

The chain has TRBV30 and TRBJ1-1, with D possibly TRBD1 on 6 matching bases. Germline V CDR1 and CDR2: GTSNPN, SVGIG (reference sequence). V was pared by 6 bases and J by 0 bases, with 11 bases between. The CDR3 sequence is 13 residues long. The CDR3 loop is CACSGTLNTEAFF. The CDR3 bases are TGTGCCTGCTCCGGGACACTGAACACTGAAGCTTTCTTT.

This chain uses TRBV6-1 with TRBJ1-2; D might be TRBD1 (5 bases). This CDR3 spans 12 amino acids. The germline V gene encodes CDR1 MNHNS and CDR2 SASEGT. The germline V and J ends were trimmed by 7 bases and 4 bases, with 10 bases remaining between them. CDR3 region: CASTRDSYGYTF. The CDR3 DNA is TGTGCCAGCACCCGAGACAGCTATGGCTACACCTTC.

This clone was recorded only once. The chain links TRBV11-3 to TRBJ2-7; D is possibly TRBD1 (5 bases). V was trimmed by 5 bases and J by 2 bases, leaving 13 bases between them. The CDR3 is 14 amino acids. The germline V gene encodes CDR1 SGHNT and CDR2 YENEEA. The CDR3 here is CASSSDREAYEQYF. The DNA of the CDR3 is TGTGCCAGCAGCAGTGACAGAGAAGCCTACGAGCAGTACTTC.

The chain joins TRBV5-1 to TRBJ2-5; 14 nucleotides match TRBD2. The CDR3 runs 16 residues. Germline CDR1 and CDR2: SGHRS and YFSETQ. The J segment lost 3 bases and the V segment lost 1 base, leaving 2 bases of the junction unmatched. The CDR3 sequence: CASSLRTSGGKETQYF. The DNA for the CDR3 is TGCGCCAGCAGCTTGCGGACTAGCGGGGGGAAAGAGACCCAGTACTTC. The whole variable domain, filled in from reference TRBV5-1 and TRBJ2-5, reads KAGVTQTPRYLIKTRGQQVTLSCSPISGHRSVSWYQQTPGQGLQFLFEYFSETQRNKGNFPGRFSGRQFSNSRSEMNVSTLELGDSALYLCASSLRTSGGKETQYFGPGTRLLVL.